The clone carrying this TCR beta chain occurred many times. The antigen remains undetermined. With iRepertoire HTBI primers and Arm-PCR of CDR3 regions, TCR beta libraries were built. TCRdb reprocessed the multiplex PCR reads with MiXCR, giving one entry per CDR3 protein. The sample gives about 620,000 distinct CDR3 sequences, about 15% of which show up once; approximately 20% is in the top ten. This sample stems from a study of regulatory T cells in long-lasting Graves disease. General study results and limits: Persistent disease samples used TRBV28, TRBJ1-2 and TRBJ2-5 preferentially.

CDR1 and CDR2 (germline): LNHDA, SQIVND (reference sequence). V lost 4 bases to trimming and J lost 6 bases; unmatched junction nucleotides: 7. The CDR3 is 15 residues long. Time point in this sample: newly diagnosed GD, antithyroid drugs for less than 3 months. Extracted PBMC RNA gave rise to the TCR library. Per American Thyroid Association guidelines, Graves' disease was diagnosed. These same data were also listed under a study on T cells in Graves' hyperthyroidism and ophthalmopathy. This second study notes: TCR CDR3 underwent first-round RT-PCR with the HTBI primer set. Researchers report that a 13 V-J model separated ophthalmopathy from stable hyperthyroidism.

The receptor's source is a woman between 25 and 40 years old with Graves disease. The chain combines TRBV19 with TRBJ2-4, with 9 nucleotides matching TRBD1. Sequencing used peripheral blood mononuclear cells (PBMCs), obtained at new diagnosis, from a patient treated with antithyroid drugs. The CDR3 loop is CASSTRTGDPNIQYF. The CDR3 DNA is TGTGCCAGTAGTACCCGGACAGGGGATCCAAACATTCAGTACTTC.